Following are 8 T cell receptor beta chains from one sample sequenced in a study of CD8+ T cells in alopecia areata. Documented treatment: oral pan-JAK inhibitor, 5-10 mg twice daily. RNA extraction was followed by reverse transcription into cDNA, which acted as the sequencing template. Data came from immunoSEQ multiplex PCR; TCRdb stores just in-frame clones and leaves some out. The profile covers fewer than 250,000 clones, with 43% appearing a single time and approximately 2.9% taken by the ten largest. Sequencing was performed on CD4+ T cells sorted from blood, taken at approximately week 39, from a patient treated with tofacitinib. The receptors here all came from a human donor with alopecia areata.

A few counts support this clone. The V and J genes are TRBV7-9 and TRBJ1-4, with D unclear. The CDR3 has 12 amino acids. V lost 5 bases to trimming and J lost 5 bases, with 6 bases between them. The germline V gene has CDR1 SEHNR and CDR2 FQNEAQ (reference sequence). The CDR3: CASSQLNEKLFF. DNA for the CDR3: TGTGCCAGCAGCCAGTTGAATGAAAAACTGTTTTTT. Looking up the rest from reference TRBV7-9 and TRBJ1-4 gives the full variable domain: DTGVSQNPRHKITKRGQNVTFRCDPISEHNRLYWYRQTLGQGPEFLTYFQNEAQLEKSRLLSDRFSAERPKGSFSTLEIQRTEQGDSAMYLCASSQLNEKLFFGSGTQLSVL.

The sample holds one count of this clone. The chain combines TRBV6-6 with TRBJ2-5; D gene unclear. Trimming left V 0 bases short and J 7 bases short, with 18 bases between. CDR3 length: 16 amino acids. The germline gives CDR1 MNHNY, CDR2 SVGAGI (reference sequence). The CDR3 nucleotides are TGTGCCAGCAGTTACTCGAAGGCAGGCACTTCTCGGACCCAGTACTTC. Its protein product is CASSYSKAGTSRTQYF.

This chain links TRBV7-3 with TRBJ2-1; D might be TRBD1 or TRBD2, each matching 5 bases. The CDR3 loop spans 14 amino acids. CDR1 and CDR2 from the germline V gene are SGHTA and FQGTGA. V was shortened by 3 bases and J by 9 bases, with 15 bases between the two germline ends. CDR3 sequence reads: CASSFQGTGGEQFF. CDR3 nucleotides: TGTGCCAGCAGCTTCCAAGGGACCGGTGGTGAGCAGTTCTTC.

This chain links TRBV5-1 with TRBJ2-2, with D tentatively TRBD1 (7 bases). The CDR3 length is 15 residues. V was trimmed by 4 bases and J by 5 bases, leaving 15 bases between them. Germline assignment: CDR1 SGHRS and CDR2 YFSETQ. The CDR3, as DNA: TGCGCCAGCAGCGCCGCGACAGGGAGGACCGGGGAGCTGTTTTTT. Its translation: CASSAATGRTGELFF.

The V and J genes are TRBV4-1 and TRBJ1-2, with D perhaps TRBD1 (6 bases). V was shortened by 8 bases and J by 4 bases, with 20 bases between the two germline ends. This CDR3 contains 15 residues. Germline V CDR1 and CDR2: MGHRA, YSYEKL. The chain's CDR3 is CASRGLGGIGYGYTF. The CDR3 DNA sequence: TGCGCCAGCCGCGGCCTAGGGGGGATTGGCTATGGCTACACCTTC.

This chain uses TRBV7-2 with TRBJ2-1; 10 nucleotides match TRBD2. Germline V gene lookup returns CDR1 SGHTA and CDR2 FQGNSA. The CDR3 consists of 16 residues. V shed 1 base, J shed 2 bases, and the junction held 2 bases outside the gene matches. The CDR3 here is CASSLELAGPYNEQFF. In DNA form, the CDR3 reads TGTGCCAGCAGCTTAGAACTAGCGGGACCCTACAATGAGCAGTTCTTC.

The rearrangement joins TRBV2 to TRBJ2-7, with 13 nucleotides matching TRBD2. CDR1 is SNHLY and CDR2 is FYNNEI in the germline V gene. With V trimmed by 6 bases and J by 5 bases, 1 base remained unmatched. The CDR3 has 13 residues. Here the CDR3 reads CASSGLAGDEQYF. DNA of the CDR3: TGTGCCAGCAGCGGACTAGCGGGAGACGAGCAGTACTTC.

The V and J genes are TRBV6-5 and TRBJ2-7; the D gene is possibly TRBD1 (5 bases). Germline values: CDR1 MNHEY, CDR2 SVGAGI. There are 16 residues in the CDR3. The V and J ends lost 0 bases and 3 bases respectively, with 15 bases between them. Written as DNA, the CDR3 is TGTGCCAGCAGTTACTCGAGACAGCTGGTGTACTACGAGCAGTACTTC. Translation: CASSYSRQLVYYEQYF.